This TCR beta chain comes out of a study of memory CD4+ T cells and cytomegalovirus serostatus. The sort gate was single viable CD3+CD4+CD8-CD45RO+ cells for memory CD4+ T cells. CD4+ T cells were isolated by positive magnetic selection. Germline CDR1 and CDR2: LNHDA and SQIVND (reference sequence). The V gene end was trimmed by 2 bases and the J gene end by 4 bases; junction bases not matched to a gene: 11. The CDR3 loop spans 18 amino acids. General study results and limits: Median bootstrapped AUC for CMV status was about 0.95 originally, approximately 0.93 US-trained. About 40% of the roughly 160 known CMV-associated TCRbeta sequences appeared in CD4+ memory.

Profiled with immunoSEQ multiplex PCR; TCRdb holds only in-frame clones, not every one. In the table there are 60,000 to 70,000 clones, around three quarters of which are singletons. Worth noting for this clone: The antigen is unknown.

Material for sequencing was memory CD4+ T cells from blood. The J gene is TRBJ2-4, the V gene TRBV19, with 10 bases matching TRBD2. This sequence was found in an adult in good health and CMV-seronegative. Some clones in this sample may be carry-over from other donors' samples. The CDR3 here is CASSILVLSGGEKNIQYF. The CDR3 DNA reads as TGTGCCAGTAGTATATTAGTCCTAAGCGGGGGGGAGAAAAACATTCAGTACTTC.